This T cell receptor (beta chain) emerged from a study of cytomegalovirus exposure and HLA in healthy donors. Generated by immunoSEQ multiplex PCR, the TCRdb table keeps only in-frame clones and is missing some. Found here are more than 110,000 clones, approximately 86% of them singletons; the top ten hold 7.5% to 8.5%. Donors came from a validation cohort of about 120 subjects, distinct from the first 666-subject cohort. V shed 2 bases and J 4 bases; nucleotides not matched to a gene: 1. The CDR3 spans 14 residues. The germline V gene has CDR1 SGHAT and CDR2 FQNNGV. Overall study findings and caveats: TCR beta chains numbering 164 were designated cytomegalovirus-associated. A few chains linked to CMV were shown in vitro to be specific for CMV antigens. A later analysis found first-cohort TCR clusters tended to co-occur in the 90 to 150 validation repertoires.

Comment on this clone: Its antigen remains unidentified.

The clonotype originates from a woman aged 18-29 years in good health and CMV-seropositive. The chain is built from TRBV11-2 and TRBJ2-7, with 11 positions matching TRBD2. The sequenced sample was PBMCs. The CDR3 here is CASSLLAGGYEQYF. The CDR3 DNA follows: TGTGCCAGCAGCTTACTAGCGGGAGGTTACGAGCAGTACTTC.